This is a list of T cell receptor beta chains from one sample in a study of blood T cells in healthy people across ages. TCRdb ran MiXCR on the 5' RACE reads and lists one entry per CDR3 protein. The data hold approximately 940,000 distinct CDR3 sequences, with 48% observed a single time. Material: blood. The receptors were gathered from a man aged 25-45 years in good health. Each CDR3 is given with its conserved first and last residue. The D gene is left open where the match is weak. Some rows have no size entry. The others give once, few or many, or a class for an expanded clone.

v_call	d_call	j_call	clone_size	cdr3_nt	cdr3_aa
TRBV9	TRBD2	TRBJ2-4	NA	TGTGCCAGCAGTAGCGGGGGGGCCGGAAACATTCAGTACTTC	CASSSGGAGNIQYF
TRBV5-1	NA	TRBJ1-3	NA	TGCGCCAGCAGCTTGGTCGGACAGTTGAACTCTGGAAACACCATATATTTT	CASSLVGQLNSGNTIYF
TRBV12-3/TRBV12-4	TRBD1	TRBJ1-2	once	TGTACCAGCAACCCGACAGGGGGCGACTATGGCTACACCTTC	CTSNPTGGDYGYTF
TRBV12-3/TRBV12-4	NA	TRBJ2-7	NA	TGTGCCAGCAGTTTCGTGGGACGGGAGCAGTACTTC	CASSFVGREQYF
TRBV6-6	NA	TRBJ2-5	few	TGTGCCAGCAGTTACTCCGGGGCCGCCACCCAGTACTTC	CASSYSGAATQYF
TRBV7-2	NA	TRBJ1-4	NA	TGTGCCAGCAGCTTTCGGACCATCACGAGAAATGAAAAACTGTTTTTT	CASSFRTITRNEKLFF
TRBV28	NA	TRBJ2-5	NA	TGTGCCAGCAGAGGAGCCTCTGTGGAGACCCAGTACTTC	CASRGASVETQYF
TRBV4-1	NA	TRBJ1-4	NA	TGCGCCAGCAGCCGGGGCGGTAGTGAAAAACTGTTTTTT	CASSRGGSEKLFF
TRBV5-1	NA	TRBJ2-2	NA	TGCGCCAGCAGTTTAGGCAGAGGGCCGGGGAACACCGGGGAGCTGTTTTTT	CASSLGRGPGNTGELFF
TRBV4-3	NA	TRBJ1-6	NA	TGCGCCAGCAGCCAAGCGACGGAGGCGTATAATTCACCCCTCCACTTT	CASSQATEAYNSPLHF
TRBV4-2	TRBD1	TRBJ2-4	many	TGTGCCAGCAGCCAAGGGACAGGGACAAACATTCAGTACTTC	CASSQGTGTNIQYF
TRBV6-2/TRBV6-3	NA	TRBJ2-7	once	TGTGCCAGCAGTTACTTAGGGCCACAAGGCGAGCAGTACTTC	CASSYLGPQGEQYF
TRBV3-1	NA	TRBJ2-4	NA	TGTGCCATCAGGCAGGGGAACATTCAGTACTTC	CAIRQGNIQYF
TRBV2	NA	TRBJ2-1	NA	TGTGCCAGCACCGGACCCACCATACACAATGAGCAGTTCTTC	CASTGPTIHNEQFF
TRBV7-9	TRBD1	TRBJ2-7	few	TGTGCCAGCAGCTTAGCCGAGGGACAGACCTACGAGCAGTACTTC	CASSLAEGQTYEQYF
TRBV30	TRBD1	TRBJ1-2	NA	TGTGCCTGGAGGCAGGGGGCGGGTGGCTACACCTTC	CAWRQGAGGYTF
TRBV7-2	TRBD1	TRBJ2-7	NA	TGTGCCAGCAGCTTACGACAGGGTCCGACCGACGAGCAGTACTTC	CASSLRQGPTDEQYF
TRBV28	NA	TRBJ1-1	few	TGTGCCAGCAGTCCGGGGCGGGGGCACACTGAAGCTTTCTTT	CASSPGRGHTEAFF
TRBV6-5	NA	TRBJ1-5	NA	TGTGCCAGCAGTGTACAGGGTACCCAGCCTCAGCATTTT	CASSVQGTQPQHF
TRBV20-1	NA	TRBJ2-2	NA	TGCAGTGCCCAGAAGACGCAGGGGATCTCCGGGGAGCTGTTTTTT	CSAQKTQGISGELFF
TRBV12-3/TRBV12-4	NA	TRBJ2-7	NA	TGTGCCAGCAGTTCGTCCCCGGTTTACGAGCAGTACTTC	CASSSSPVYEQYF
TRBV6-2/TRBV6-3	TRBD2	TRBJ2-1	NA	TGTGCCAGCAGAGGCGGGGGGGTAAGCAATGAGCAGTTCTTC	CASRGGGVSNEQFF
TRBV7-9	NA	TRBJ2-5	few	TGTGCCAGCAGCTTAGGTGGGTTCGGAGAGACCCAGTACTTC	CASSLGGFGETQYF
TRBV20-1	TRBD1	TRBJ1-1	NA	TGCAGTGCTAGGGGACAGGGAAGCACTGAAGCTTTCTTT	CSARGQGSTEAFF